The 10 T cell receptor beta chains listed next were all sequenced from one sample in a study of PD-L1 blockade in urothelial cancer. Profiling relied on immunoSEQ multiplex PCR, and the TCRdb table lists in-frame clones only, not all of them. The sample has roughly 120,000 clones, 75% to 95% seen once. The time point is: peripheral blood 6 weeks after treatment start. The sequencing used PBMCs, collected around atezolizumab (anti-PD-L1) treatment. These receptors all stem from a man aged 55 to 69 with urothelial cancer.

This rearrangement joins TRBV6-5 to TRBJ2-6; D not resolved. In germline, CDR1 is MNHEY, CDR2 SVGAGI. This CDR3 spans 13 amino acids. Trimming removed 6 bases at V and 2 bases at J, with 5 bases between. This CDR3 is CASRRTGANVLTF. The DNA for the CDR3 is TGTGCCAGCAGGCGGACTGGGGCCAACGTCCTGACTTTC.

This chain joins TRBV5-5 and TRBJ2-3; 13 bases line up with TRBD2. CDR3 length equals 15 residues. Germline V gene data show CDR1 as SGHKS and CDR2 as YYEKEE (reference sequence). The V segment lost 2 bases and the J segment 7 bases; nucleotides outside the gene matches: 4. CDR3 residues: CASSLLTSGGNTQYF. CDR3 nucleotides: TGTGCCAGCAGCTTATTGACTAGCGGGGGGAATACGCAGTATTTT. Supplemented by reference TRBV5-5 and TRBJ2-3, the full variable domain reads DAGVTQSPTHLIKTRGQQVTLRCSPISGHKSVSWYQQVLGQGPQFIFQYYEKEERGRGNFPDRFSARQFPNYSSELNVNALLLGDSALYLCASSLLTSGGNTQYFGPGTRLTVL.

The rearrangement joins TRBV4-1 to TRBJ2-7; TRBD1 aligns across 7 bases. This CDR3 is built from 15 residues. Germline V gives CDR1 MGHRA, CDR2 YSYEKL. The V segment lost 4 bases and the J segment 3 bases; nucleotides outside the gene matches: 9. CDR3 bases: TGCGCCAGCAGCCCCCGCGAAGCAGGGGGCTACGAGCAGTACTTC. Translation gives CASSPREAGGYEQYF.

The rearrangement uses TRBV6-5 and TRBJ1-2; TRBD1 agrees at 7 bases. Unmatched junction bases numbered 7, after V lost 5 bases and J lost 4 bases. This CDR3 spans 14 amino acids. CDR1 and CDR2 from the germline V gene are MNHEY and SVGAGI. CDR3 DNA sequence: TGTGCCAGCAGTCCGACAGGGCCTACCTATGGCTACACCTTC. The encoded protein is CASSPTGPTYGYTF.

This clone was seen a single time. The chain couples TRBV5-1 to TRBJ1-1; weak D call: TRBD1 (6 bases). This CDR3 comprises 15 residues. V was clipped by 6 bases and J by 5 bases, with 20 bases between them. CDR1 SGHRS and CDR2 YFSETQ come from the germline V gene. The CDR3 loop reads CASTLEEGGGTEAFF. The CDR3 DNA follows: TGCGCCAGCACCCTAGAAGAGGGGGGAGGGACTGAAGCTTTCTTT.

J is TRBJ1-3 and V is TRBV21-1. TRBV21-1 is tagged as a pseudogene. This CDR3 region has 14 residues. CDR3 residues: CASSKKSSGNTIYF. CDR3 bases: TGTGCCAGCAGCAAGAAGAGCTCTGGAAACACCATATATTTT.

The chain carries TRBV19 and TRBJ2-2; D may be TRBD2 (5 bases). The CDR3 extends over 14 amino acids. V was trimmed by 4 bases and J by 4 bases, leaving 10 bases between them. The V gene's germline CDR1 is LNHDA and CDR2 SQIVND (reference sequence). CDR3 DNA sequence: TGTGCCAGTAGTACACAGCGGACCACCGGGGAGCTGTTTTTT. Translating gives CASSTQRTTGELFF.

This sequence joins TRBV5-1 and TRBJ2-3, with D perhaps TRBD2 (6 bases). The CDR3 contains 15 residues. Trimming cost V 1 base and J 1 base, with 10 bases left between them. From germline, CDR1 is SGHRS and CDR2 YFSETQ. The CDR3 here is CASSLNGGRTDTQYF. The CDR3 DNA is TGCGCCAGCAGCTTGAACGGGGGTCGCACAGATACGCAGTATTTT.

The chain employs TRBV6-1 and TRBJ2-7; 7 bases fit TRBD1. V lost 3 bases to trimming and J lost 0 bases; unmatched junction nucleotides: 8. Germline lookup yields CDR1 MNHNS and CDR2 SASEGT. There are 16 residues in the CDR3. In DNA, the CDR3 is TGTGCCAGCAGTGATCAGCCGGGACAGAGCTCCTACGAGCAGTACTTC. Its protein product is CASSDQPGQSSYEQYF.

The CDR3 reads CASRGTSGLGETQYF. The CDR3 region has the DNA TGTGCCAGCAGGGGGACTAGCGGGCTTGGAGAGACCCAGTACTTC. The chain has TRBV28 and TRBJ2-5, with 12 bases identical to TRBD2. This CDR3 is 15 amino acids long. The germline gives CDR1 MDHEN, CDR2 SYDVKM. Trimming took 6 bases from V and 4 from J; bases not matched to a gene: 6.